This is a list of T cell receptor beta chains from one sample in a study of shared clonotypes between healthy human individuals. Sequenced by immunoSEQ multiplex PCR; TCRdb stores in-frame clones only, minus some. Here the sample spans approximately 1.9 million clones, approximately 92% being singletons. The sample consisted of naive CD8+ T cells from PBMCs. The receptors derive from a man aged 18 to 29 in good health. Some clones in this sample may be carry-over from other donors' samples. Both conserved end residues are part of each CDR3. A D gene is named only where the DNA matches it firmly. Some rows mark clone size as missing; the rest say once, few, many or name a class of expanded clone.

clone size	CDR3 length	V gene	D gene	J gene	CDR3 DNA	CDR3 protein
once	14	TRBV28	-	TRBJ1-1	TGTGCCAGCAACAGCGTCCATCGGGGCACTGAAGCTTTCTTT	CASNSVHRGTEAFF
-	15	TRBV25-1	TRBD1	TRBJ2-7	TGTGCCAGCAGTGAATGGAGACAGGGTGACCACGAGCAGTACTTC	CASSEWRQGDHEQYF
-	15	TRBV5-4	-	TRBJ2-5	TGTGCCAGCAGCTTGCAGGGAACTTCCCAAGAGACCCAGTACTTC	CASSLQGTSQETQYF
-	15	TRBV7-2	TRBD1	TRBJ1-1	TGTGCCAGCAGCCTAACAGGGGGTTGGAACACTGAAGCTTTCTTT	CASSLTGGWNTEAFF
-	14	TRBV13	-	TRBJ2-2	TGTGCCAGCAGCCCCGGGCGACACACCGGGGAGCTGTTTTTT	CASSPGRHTGELFF
-	15	TRBV6-5	TRBD1	TRBJ2-1	TGTGCCACCAAACTAGCCGGGACAGGCTACAATGAGCAGTTCTTC	CATKLAGTGYNEQFF
-	14	TRBV7-2	TRBD1	TRBJ2-7	TGTGCCAGCAGCCCCTGGGACAGTCCCTACGAGCAGTACTTC	CASSPWDSPYEQYF
once	16	TRBV6-6	-	TRBJ2-7	TGTGCCAGCAGTTTGTCGGGCGAGACAGCAAACTACGAGCAGTACTTC	CASSLSGETANYEQYF
-	15	TRBV6-1	-	TRBJ1-5	TGTGCCAGCAGTCAGGGGTGGGGCAGAAATCAGCCCCAGCATTTT	CASSQGWGRNQPQHF
-	15	TRBV9	TRBD2	TRBJ2-7	TGTGCCAGCAGCGGGGTAGCGGGAGGGCCGGACGAGCAGTACTTC	CASSGVAGGPDEQYF
-	17	TRBV7-2	-	TRBJ1-5	TGTGCCAGCAGCTTAGTGTTTGGGGGATATAGCAATCAGCCCCAGCATTTT	CASSLVFGGYSNQPQHF
-	15	TRBV9	TRBD2	TRBJ2-7	TGTGCCAGAGAGGGACTAGCGGGAGGGAACTACGAGCAGTACTTC	CAREGLAGGNYEQYF
-	19	TRBV4-1	TRBD1	TRBJ1-1	TGCGCCAGCAGCCAGTCACCAAGAAGACAGGGGGCCCGAGGGACTGAAGCTTTCTTT	CASSQSPRRQGARGTEAFF
-	14	TRBV5-1	-	TRBJ2-1	TGCGCCAGCAGCTTGTGGGGGCCGGGCAATGAGCAGTTCTTC	CASSLWGPGNEQFF
-	15	TRBV2	-	TRBJ2-4	TGTGCCAGCAGTGAGTATAGGCTAGCCAAAAACATTCAGTACTTC	CASSEYRLAKNIQYF
-	12	TRBV10-3	-	TRBJ1-5	TGTGCCATCAGTGATAGGGCCGGGTCCCAGCATTTT	CAISDRAGSQHF
-	16	TRBV7-2	TRBD2	TRBJ2-2	TGTGCCAGCAGCGTCCTAGCGGGAGTCCCCGCCGGGGAGCTGTTTTTT	CASSVLAGVPAGELFF
-	12	TRBV28	-	TRBJ1-1	TGTGCCAGCAGTTATTCAGGGGCGGTGGCTTTCTTT	CASSYSGAVAFF
-	18	TRBV5-4	TRBD2	TRBJ2-2	TGTGCCAGCAGCCCGGGACTAGTCTTTCTGGCGAACACCGGGGAGCTGTTTTTT	CASSPGLVFLANTGELFF
-	16	TRBV14	-	TRBJ1-2	TGTGCCAGCAGCCGACTCAGGGGAGGTGGCGATGAGGGCTACACCTTC	CASSRLRGGGDEGYTF
-	12	TRBV4-1	-	TRBJ2-1	TGCGCCAGCAGCCAAGTGGTGGATGAGCAGTTCTTC	CASSQVVDEQFF
once	16	TRBV4-1	-	TRBJ2-7	TGCGCCAGCAGCCAAGGGACGGAAAGCAGCTCCTACGAGCAGTACTTC	CASSQGTESSSYEQYF
-	13	TRBV2	TRBD1	TRBJ2-7	TGTGCCAGTACAGGACAGGGAACCTACGAGCAGTACTTC	CASTGQGTYEQYF
-	15	TRBV5-1	-	TRBJ2-3	TGCGCCAGCAGTTCCGTAGCGGTTATATCAGATACGCAGTATTTT	CASSSVAVISDTQYF
-	15	TRBV4-2	-	TRBJ2-7	TGTGCCAGCAGCCAAGCCAGTGGTTTTTTGTCCGAGCAGTACTTC	CASSQASGFLSEQYF
-	14	TRBV7-9	TRBD1	TRBJ1-5	TGTGCCAGCAGCCGACAGGGAATGGATCAGCCCCAGCATTTT	CASSRQGMDQPQHF
-	15	TRBV25-1	-	TRBJ2-1	TGTGCCAGCAGTGAGGGGGCCAGAAACTACAATGAGCAGTTCTTC	CASSEGARNYNEQFF
-	13	TRBV5-1	TRBD1	TRBJ2-7	TGCGCCAGCAGCCTGGGACAGTCCTACGAGCAGTACTTC	CASSLGQSYEQYF